Below, 11 T cell receptor beta chains from the same sample are listed, as sequenced in a study of regulatory and conventional T cells in RAG deficiency. Using immunoSEQ multiplex PCR, the repertoire was profiled, and TCRdb retains in-frame clones only, with some absent. The sample records approximately 22,000 clones, roughly 96% being singletons. Genomic DNA came from blood conventional CD4+ T cells gated CD25-low CD127-high. These data were also filed under a second study, of regulatory T cells. That investigation notes: Primers: 52 TRBV forward and 13 TRBJ reverse.

Sequencing was carried out using CD25- CD4+ T cells sorted from blood. All receptors derive from a human donor in good health.

The chain has TRBV4-1 and TRBJ2-2, with 11 positions matching TRBD2. Trimming at V came to 4 bases and at J to 6 bases, leaving 4 bases not matched to a gene. Germline values: CDR1 MGHRA, CDR2 YSYEKL. The CDR3 has 15 residues. The CDR3 loop reads CASSLSGGASGELFF. The CDR3 region has the DNA TGCGCCAGCAGCCTTAGCGGGGGGGCGTCCGGGGAGCTGTTTTTT.

The chain carries TRBV18 and TRBJ2-2; D perhaps matches TRBD1 (6 bases). The V gene lost 2 bases and the J gene lost 2 bases, with 12 bases spanning the gap. This CDR3 contains 16 residues. Germline V gene data show CDR1 as KGHSH and CDR2 as LQKENI. The CDR3 nucleotides read TGTGCCAGCTCACCAAGGAGGACAGACAACACCGGGGAGCTGTTTTTT. It translates to CASSPRRTDNTGELFF.

The chain employs TRBV27 and TRBJ2-1; 9 nucleotides align to TRBD1. V gave up 8 bases and J gave up 12 bases; unmatched junction bases: 23. The CDR3 consists of 17 residues. CDR1 and CDR2 (germline): MNHEY, SMNVEV (reference sequence). The CDR3 nucleotides read TGTGCCAGCCTTAATCTTGCGGGACAGGGTGAATCAAGAGTGCAGTTCTTC. It is translated as CASLNLAGQGESRVQFF.

The V gene is TRBV7-3, the J gene TRBJ2-1; 11 nucleotides agree with TRBD2. The CDR3 has 15 amino acids. From germline, CDR1 is SGHTA and CDR2 FQGTGA. The junction had 9 bases not matched to a gene; V was cut back by 4 bases and J by 10 bases. This CDR3 reads CASSSNLAGGAEQFF. CDR3 nucleotides: TGTGCCAGCAGCTCAAACCTAGCGGGGGGAGCGGAGCAGTTCTTC.

This clone was recorded only once. The sample contains more than one DNA sequence encoding this CDR3. This chain connects TRBV19 to TRBJ1-6; TRBD1 matches at 9 bases. The V segment lost 8 bases and the J segment 13 bases; nucleotides outside the gene matches: 9. Germline lookup yields CDR1 LNHDA and CDR2 SQIVND (reference sequence). The CDR3 loop spans 13 amino acids. For the CDR3, the DNA is TGTGCCAGTGGCGACAGGGGGTTATCCCCCCTCCACTTT. Translated, it gives CASGDRGLSPLHF.

The gene calls are TRBV11-3 and TRBJ2-3; 8 nucleotides match TRBD1. This CDR3 spans 15 amino acids. With V trimmed by 5 bases and J by 6 bases, 10 bases remained unmatched. Germline CDR1 reads SGHNT; CDR2 reads YENEEA. The CDR3 nucleotides are TGTGCCAGCAGCGCCGGGACAGGTTCTACGGATACGCAGTATTTT. It yields the protein CASSAGTGSTDTQYF.

The chain uses TRBV5-3 and TRBJ2-3; perhaps TRBD2 as D (6 bases). TRBV5-3 is filed as an ORF, its function uncertain. CDR3 length: 15 amino acids. The V end lost 4 bases, the J end lost 1 base, and 13 bases lay between the germline ends. The CDR3 loop is CARSPFPGGTDTQYF. The CDR3 DNA follows: TGTGCCAGAAGCCCCTTTCCGGGGGGCACAGATACGCAGTATTTT.

Here the CDR3 DNA reads TGTGCCAGCAGCTCAGGACAAGTTAGGAAAGAAAAACTGTTTTTT. Its translation is CASSSGQVRKEKLFF. The chain carries TRBV7-9 and TRBJ1-4; TRBD1 is a possible D gene (5 bases). V was cut by 4 bases and J by 8 bases, with 17 bases left in between. The germline V gene has CDR1 SEHNR and CDR2 FQNEAQ (reference sequence). This CDR3 is built from 15 residues.

The rearrangement uses TRBV5-1 and TRBJ1-6, with unresolved D. V lost 4 bases and J lost 11, with 19 bases in between. Looked up from germline, CDR1 is SGHRS and CDR2 is YFSETQ. This CDR3 has 15 amino acids. The CDR3 sequence: CASSKEGLIGTPLHF. The CDR3 nucleotides read TGCGCCAGCAGCAAGGAGGGCCTGATAGGAACACCCCTCCACTTT.

This clone was counted once. The CDR3, as DNA: TGTGCCAGCACCGTGACAGCGGGAAACTATGGCTACACCTTC. This translates into CASTVTAGNYGYTF. The rearrangement joins TRBV28 to TRBJ1-2, with D perhaps TRBD1 (5 bases). The CDR3 consists of 14 residues. Trimming cost V 7 bases and J 2 bases, with 14 bases left between them. Looked up from germline, CDR1 is MDHEN and CDR2 is SYDVKM.

J is TRBJ2-1 and V is TRBV7-8; TRBD2 agrees at 9 bases. After removal of 5 bases from V and 2 bases from J, the junction contained 7 bases not matched to a gene. The CDR3 consists of 16 residues. CDR1 is SGHVS, CDR2 FQNEAQ, per germline. The CDR3 here is CASSPQAGGTYNEQFF. CDR3 bases: TGTGCCAGCAGCCCGCAAGCGGGGGGCACCTACAATGAGCAGTTCTTC. The full variable domain, its missing parts supplied by reference TRBV7-8 and TRBJ2-1, is GAGVSQSPRYKVAKRGQDVALRCDPISGHVSLFWYQQALGQGPEFLTYFQNEAQLDKSGLPSDRFFAERPEGSVSTLKIQRTQQEDSAVYLCASSPQAGGTYNEQFFGPGTRLTVL.